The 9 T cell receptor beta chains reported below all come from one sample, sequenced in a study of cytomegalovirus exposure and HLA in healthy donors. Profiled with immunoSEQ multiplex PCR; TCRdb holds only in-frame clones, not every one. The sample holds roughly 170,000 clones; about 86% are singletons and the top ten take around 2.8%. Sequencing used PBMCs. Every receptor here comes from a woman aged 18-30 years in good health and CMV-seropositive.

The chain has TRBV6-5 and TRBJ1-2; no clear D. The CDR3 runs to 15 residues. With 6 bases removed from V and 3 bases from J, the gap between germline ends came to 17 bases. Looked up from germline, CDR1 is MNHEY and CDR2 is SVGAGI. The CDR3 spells CASRLRGSPDYGYTF. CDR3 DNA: TGTGCCAGCAGACTCAGAGGATCCCCCGACTATGGCTACACCTTC.

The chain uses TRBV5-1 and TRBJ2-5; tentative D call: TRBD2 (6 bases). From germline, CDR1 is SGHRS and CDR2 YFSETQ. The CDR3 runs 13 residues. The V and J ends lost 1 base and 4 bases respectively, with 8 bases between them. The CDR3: CASSLSGVETQYF. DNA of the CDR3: TGCGCCAGCAGCTTGTCGGGGGTAGAGACCCAGTACTTC.

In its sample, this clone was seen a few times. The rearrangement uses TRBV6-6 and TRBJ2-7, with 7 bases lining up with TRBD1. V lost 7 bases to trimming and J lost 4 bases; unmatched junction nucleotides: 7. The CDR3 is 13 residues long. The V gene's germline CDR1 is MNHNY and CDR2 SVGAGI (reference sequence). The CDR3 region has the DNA TGTGCCAGCACTCCCTGGGACAGATACGAGCAGTACTTC. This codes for CASTPWDRYEQYF.

CDR3 DNA: TGTGCCAGCAGTACGGGACTCAAATTCTACGAGCAGTACTTC. Its protein product is CASSTGLKFYEQYF. The chain joins TRBV27 to TRBJ2-7, with TRBD2 as a possible D gene (6 bases). The germline V gene encodes CDR1 MNHEY and CDR2 SMNVEV (reference sequence). V was cut by 5 bases and J by 3 bases, with 14 bases left in between. The CDR3 is made up of 14 amino acids.

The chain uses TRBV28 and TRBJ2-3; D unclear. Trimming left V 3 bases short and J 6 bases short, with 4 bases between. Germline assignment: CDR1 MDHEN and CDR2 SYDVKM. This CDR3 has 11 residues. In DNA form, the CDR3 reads TGTGCCAGCAGTTTGAGGGATACGCAGTATTTT. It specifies CASSLRDTQYF. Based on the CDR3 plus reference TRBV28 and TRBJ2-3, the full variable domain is DVKVTQSSRYLVKRTGEKVFLECVQDMDHENMFWYRQDPGLGLRLIYFSYDVKMKEKGDIPEGYSVSREKKERFSLILESASTNQTSMYLCASSLRDTQYFGPGTRLTVL.

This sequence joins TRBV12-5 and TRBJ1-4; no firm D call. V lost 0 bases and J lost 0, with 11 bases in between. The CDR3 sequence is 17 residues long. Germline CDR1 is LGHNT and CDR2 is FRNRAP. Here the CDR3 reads CASGLVTGTATNEKLFF. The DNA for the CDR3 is TGTGCTAGTGGTTTGGTGACCGGTACAGCAACTAATGAAAAACTGTTTTTT.

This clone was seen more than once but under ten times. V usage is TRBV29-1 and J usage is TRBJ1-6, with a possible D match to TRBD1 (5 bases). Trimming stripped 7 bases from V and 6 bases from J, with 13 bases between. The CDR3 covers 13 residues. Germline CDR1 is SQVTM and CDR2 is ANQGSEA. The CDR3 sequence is CSAGDGFNSPLHF. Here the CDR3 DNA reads TGCAGCGCGGGGGACGGGTTTAATTCACCCCTCCACTTT.

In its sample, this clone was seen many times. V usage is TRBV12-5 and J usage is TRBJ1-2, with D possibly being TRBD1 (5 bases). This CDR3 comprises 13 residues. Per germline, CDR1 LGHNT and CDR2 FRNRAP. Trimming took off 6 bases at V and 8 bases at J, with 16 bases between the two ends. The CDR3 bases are TGTGCTAGTGGGGAGGGTGGGGCAAGCGGCTACACCTTC. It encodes CASGEGGASGYTF.

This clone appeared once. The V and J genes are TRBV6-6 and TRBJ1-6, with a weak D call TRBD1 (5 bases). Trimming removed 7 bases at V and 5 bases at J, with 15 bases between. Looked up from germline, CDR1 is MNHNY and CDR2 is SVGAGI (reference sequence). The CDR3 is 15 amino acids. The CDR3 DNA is TGTGCCAGCACCCACCGGGGGACTGATAATTCACCCCTCCACTTT. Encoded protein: CASTHRGTDNSPLHF.